This T cell receptor (beta chain) stems from a study of blood T cell repertoires in COVID-19. In the study overall: Sites across the United States, Italy and Spain contributed samples from acute and convalescent COVID-19.

CDR1 and CDR2 from the germline V gene are MGHRA and YSYEKL. V dropped 3 bases and J dropped 7; count of bases not matched to a gene: 6. CDR3 length: 15 amino acids. Only in-frame clones appear in the TCRdb table, and some are missing; sequencing was by immunoSEQ multiplex PCR. The repertoire holds some 190,000 clones, with approximately 80% as singletons. Study members were between about 18 and 95 years old and lived in 20 to 25 US regions. Exposed study participants had met a COVID-19 case within 2 weeks before entry. Input material: PBMCs or T cells enriched from blood (not recorded which). The J gene is TRBJ2-4, the V gene TRBV4-1; TRBD2 matches 10 bases. The TCR was taken from a man in his sixties who had been exposed to COVID-19. The chain's CDR3 is CASSHELAGDNIQYF. CDR3 nucleotide sequence: TGCGCCAGCAGCCATGAGCTAGCGGGAGATAACATTCAGTACTTC.